Listed here are 22 T cell receptor beta chains from one sample, sequenced in a study of cytotoxic CD8 clonotypes in ibrutinib-treated CLL. The assay was immunoSEQ multiplex PCR, and TCRdb's table has in-frame clones only and misses some. The table lists around 40,000 clones, roughly 70% of them singletons. Sequenced here: PBMCs, sampled at disease progression, from a patient treated with ibrutinib. The source is a human donor with chronic lymphocytic leukemia.

The chain has TRBV7-9 and TRBJ2-7, with D possibly matching TRBD1 (6 bases). From germline, CDR1 is SEHNR and CDR2 FQNEAQ (reference sequence). The ends were cut back, 6 bases at V and 7 bases at J, with 10 bases in the middle. This CDR3 region has 11 residues. The CDR3 DNA reads as TGTGCCAGCAGGGGGGCCGGGGAGCAGTACTTC. As protein: CASRGAGEQYF.

This clone was detected only a few times. CDR3 sequence reads: CATSRVTLARGTPYSNQPQHF. CDR3 DNA: TGTGCCACCAGCAGAGTGACTTTGGCCAGGGGGACCCCTTATAGCAATCAGCCCCAGCATTTT. The chain recombines TRBV15 with TRBJ1-5, with TRBD1 matching 7 bases. The J segment lost 0 bases and the V segment lost 1 base, leaving 18 bases of the junction unmatched. The germline gives CDR1 LNHNV, CDR2 YYDKDF (reference sequence). The CDR3 is made up of 21 amino acids.

The J gene is TRBJ2-1, the V gene TRBV27; D tentatively reads TRBD1 or TRBD2 (5 bases each). Germline V gene sequence: CDR1 MNHEY, CDR2 SMNVEV (reference sequence). There are 14 residues in the CDR3. V was shortened by 3 bases and J by 5 bases, with 11 bases between the two germline ends. The CDR3 is CASSFWDANNEQFF. DNA for the CDR3: TGTGCCAGCAGTTTTTGGGACGCAAACAATGAGCAGTTCTTC.

The chain joins TRBV6-4 to TRBJ2-2; no clear D gene. Trimming removed 0 bases from V and 4 bases from J, with 9 bases in between. The germline V gene has CDR1 MRHNA and CDR2 SNTAGT. CDR3 length equals 15 residues. The CDR3 DNA follows: TGTGCCAGCAGTGACTCTGGGGTCAGCACCGGGGAGCTGTTTTTT. Its translation: CASSDSGVSTGELFF.

There are a few counts of this clone. The rearrangement joins TRBV6-1 to TRBJ1-6, with D maybe TRBD1 (5 bases). CDR1 and CDR2 from the germline V gene are MNHNS and SASEGT. V was trimmed by 7 bases and J by 14 bases, leaving 15 bases between them. There are 12 residues in the CDR3. Here the CDR3 DNA reads TGTGCCAGCAATGACAGCCTTCAGACCCTCCACTTT. Its translation is CASNDSLQTLHF.

This clone has only a few counts. The chain uses TRBV7-9 and TRBJ2-7; D may match TRBD1 or TRBD2 (5 bases each). V was trimmed by 4 bases and J by 2 bases, leaving 15 bases between them. Germline values: CDR1 SEHNR, CDR2 FQNEAQ (reference sequence). The length of the CDR3 is 15 residues. The CDR3 is CASSSRDGPTYEQYF. The CDR3 bases are TGTGCCAGCAGCTCTCGGGACGGCCCAACCTACGAGCAGTACTTC.

In this sample, this clone turned up a few times. The chain recombines TRBV2 with TRBJ2-1; TRBD2 is a possible D gene (6 bases). Germline CDR1 reads SNHLY; CDR2 reads FYNNEI. The CDR3 is made up of 15 amino acids. With 6 bases removed from V and 0 bases from J, the gap between germline ends came to 12 bases. CDR3 region: CASSLGRGSYNEQFF. In DNA form, the CDR3 reads TGTGCCAGCAGCCTGGGGCGGGGCTCCTACAATGAGCAGTTCTTC.

The V call is TRBV11-2, the J call TRBJ1-6; D remains ambiguous. The germline V and J ends were trimmed by 2 bases and 0 bases, with 8 bases remaining between them. The germline V gene has CDR1 SGHAT and CDR2 FQNNGV. This CDR3 has 16 residues. CDR3 in amino acids: CASSLPPSSYNSPLHF. The CDR3, as DNA: TGTGCCAGCAGCTTACCGCCAAGCTCCTATAATTCACCCCTCCACTTT. The full variable domain, in which reference TRBV11-2 and TRBJ1-6 provide the parts outside the CDR3, is EAGVAQSPRYKIIEKRQSVAFWCNPISGHATLYWYQQILGQGPKLLIQFQNNGVVDDSQLPKDRFSAERLKGVDSTLKIQPAKLEDSAVYLCASSLPPSSYNSPLHFGNGTRLTVT.

This chain joins TRBV27 and TRBJ2-7; no clear D. CDR3 size: 15 residues. Trimming left V 2 bases short and J 4 bases short, with 15 bases between. Germline CDR1 and CDR2: MNHEY and SMNVEV (reference sequence). CDR3 loop: CASSLRSGNLYEQYF. CDR3 nucleotide sequence: TGTGCCAGCAGTTTAAGGTCCGGTAATCTGTACGAGCAGTACTTC.

The chain combines TRBV9 with TRBJ2-1; TRBD2 matches at 10 bases. The J segment lost 9 bases and the V segment lost 1 base, leaving 7 bases of the junction unmatched. CDR3 length: 15 residues. Germline V gene lookup returns CDR1 SGDLS and CDR2 YYNGEE. Here the CDR3 reads CASSVLSGGAIEQFF. In nucleotides, the CDR3 is TGTGCCAGCAGCGTATTAAGCGGGGGGGCTATTGAGCAGTTCTTC.

The V gene is TRBV5-4, the J gene TRBJ2-7; 7 nucleotides match TRBD2. Germline V CDR1 and CDR2: SGHNT, YYREEE (reference sequence). CDR3 length: 13 amino acids. Unmatched junction bases numbered 3, after V lost 0 bases and J lost 6 bases. The chain's CDR3 is CASSLDSGTEQYF. In DNA, the CDR3 is TGTGCCAGCAGCTTGGACAGCGGGACCGAGCAGTACTTC.

The chain uses TRBV4-2 and TRBJ2-7; TRBD1 might be the D (5 bases). CDR1 and CDR2 from the germline V gene are LGHNA and YNFKEQ. The CDR3 runs to 14 residues. V was shortened by 4 bases and J by 3 bases, with 13 bases between the two germline ends. This CDR3 reads CASSRGQADYEQYF. The CDR3 coding sequence is TGTGCCAGCAGCCGGGGCCAGGCAGACTACGAGCAGTACTTC.

This chain joins TRBV27 and TRBJ1-5; 9 bases line up with TRBD1. V was pared by 4 bases and J by 6 bases, with 4 bases of the junction left unmatched. The CDR3 contains 14 residues. In germline, CDR1 is MNHEY, CDR2 SMNVEV (reference sequence). In nucleotides, the CDR3 is TGTGCCAGCAGTTCGGGACAGGGAACTCAGCCCCAGCATTTT. Its protein product is CASSSGQGTQPQHF.

The chain is built from TRBV5-1 and TRBJ1-1, with 9 bases aligning to TRBD1. J was trimmed by 3 bases and V by 7 bases; bases with no gene match: 7. The V gene's germline CDR1 is SGHRS and CDR2 YFSETQ. CDR3 size: 14 residues. CDR3 in DNA: TGCGCCAGCTTGAGAGGACAGGGGCACACTGAAGCTTTCTTT. Encoded protein: CASLRGQGHTEAFF.

The sample holds a few counts of this clone. The V call is TRBV6-5, the J call TRBJ2-7; D is tentatively TRBD1 or TRBD2 (6 bases each). V lost 2 bases, J lost 0 bases, and 14 bases lay in between. The CDR3 totals 16 residues. From germline, CDR1 is MNHEY and CDR2 SVGAGI. As DNA, the CDR3 is TGTGCCAGCAGTTACGGAGGGGGAGAGGTCTCCTACGAGCAGTACTTC. It encodes CASSYGGGEVSYEQYF.

The CDR3 bases are TGTGCCAGCAGCCCGAGGACAGGCGCGGGCCCCTACAATGAGCAGTTCTTC. It translates to CASSPRTGAGPYNEQFF. The rearrangement uses TRBV7-3 and TRBJ2-1, with 7 bases aligning to TRBD1. The CDR3 spans 17 residues. V dropped 5 bases and J dropped 2; count of bases not matched to a gene: 12. CDR1 and CDR2 from the germline V gene are SGHTA and FQGTGA.

The V call is TRBV6-1, the J call TRBJ1-5, with a tentative D call TRBD1 (5 bases). This CDR3 has 17 amino acids. Germline CDR1 and CDR2: MNHNS and SASEGT. With 2 bases removed from V and 6 bases from J, the gap between germline ends came to 20 bases. The CDR3 here is CASSERVGQGWVQPQHF. In nucleotides, the CDR3 is TGTGCCAGCAGTGAAAGGGTCGGGCAGGGATGGGTTCAGCCCCAGCATTTT.

The chain has TRBV29-1 and TRBJ1-1; D not resolved. Trimming took off 4 bases at V and 0 bases at J, with 6 bases between the two ends. Germline CDR1 is SQVTM and CDR2 is ANQGSEA. The CDR3 loop spans 12 amino acids. The CDR3 region is CSVGHLNTEAFF. Written as DNA, the CDR3 is TGCAGCGTTGGGCACCTGAACACTGAAGCTTTCTTT.

The chain couples TRBV5-6 to TRBJ2-1; 7 bases align to TRBD1. Looked up from germline, CDR1 is SGHDT and CDR2 is YYEEEE. The CDR3 extends over 15 amino acids. J was trimmed by 2 bases and V by 1 base; bases with no gene match: 3. CDR3 sequence: CASSLFGTAYNEQFF. The CDR3 coding sequence is TGTGCCAGCAGCTTGTTTGGGACAGCCTACAATGAGCAGTTCTTC.

Comments on this clone: A junction end diverges from the germline sequence, so it may reflect a read error. The CDR3 DNA reads TGTGCCAGCAGTCAAGCCCCCAGCGGGGGAGGAAATGAGCAGTTCTTC. As protein: CASSQAPSGGGNEQFF. This chain uses TRBV4-2 with TRBJ2-1, with 8 bases lining up with TRBD2. This CDR3 spans 16 amino acids. The germline CDR1 and CDR2 sequences are LGHNA and YNFKEQ.

The CDR3 coding sequence is TGTGCCAGCTCACCACAGACAGGGGACAACCCCTATGGCTACACCTTC. Protein product: CASSPQTGDNPYGYTF. This chain connects TRBV18 to TRBJ1-2; TRBD1 matches 8 bases. V shed 1 base, J shed 4 bases, and the junction held 8 bases outside the gene matches. The CDR3 is made up of 16 amino acids. Germline CDR1 KGHSH, CDR2 LQKENI.

The CDR3 DNA reads TGTGCCAGCAGGGACCACCGGACGGATGGCTACACCTTC. It specifies CASRDHRTDGYTF. V usage is TRBV7-9 and J usage is TRBJ1-2; D unclear. Germline V gene lookup returns CDR1 SEHNR and CDR2 FQNEAQ (reference sequence). With 6 bases removed from V and 6 bases from J, the gap between germline ends came to 14 bases. The CDR3 runs 13 residues.